What follows is one T cell receptor beta chain and its context. Survey-level immunoSEQ sequencing profiled the TCR beta repertoire. The data were produced by immunoSEQ multiplex PCR, yet TCRdb's version contains in-frame clones alone and is incomplete. The data hold tens of thousands of clones, with approximately 95% observed a single time. In germline, CDR1 is MDHEN, CDR2 SYDVKM. The V and J ends lost 6 bases and 0 bases respectively, with 12 bases between them. This CDR3 has 15 amino acids. The chain has TRBV28 and TRBJ1-3; tentative D call: TRBD1 (5 bases). The source material was PBMCs. This receptor was taken from a man aged 35 to 55 with rheumatoid arthritis. DNA of the CDR3: TGTGCCAGCAGGACCGGGACTCGCTCTGGAAACACCATATATTTT. Translating it yields CASRTGTRSGNTIYF.